This T cell receptor (beta chain) was sequenced during a study of blood T cell repertoires in COVID-19. Looking at the study overall: The United States, Italy and Spain were the sources of the acute and convalescent COVID-19 samples. T cells, B-cell-depleted T cells, or PBMCs provided the cDNA or gDNA that served as material.

Per the authors' pipeline: Estimation of nucleated cell counts relied on the amplification of reference gene primers. Repertoires were generated with immunoSEQ multiplex PCR, while TCRdb's copy carries only in-frame clones and drops some. The V and J calls and the clone size are those of that table, but D and trimming were determined from the DNA. The sample has around 40,000 clones; roughly 85% are singletons. The V gene's germline CDR1 is SGHRS and CDR2 YFSETQ. The CDR3 extends over 14 amino acids. V lost 0 bases, J lost 8 bases, and 14 bases lay in between. The chain employs TRBV5-1 and TRBJ1-1, with no clear D. The receptor's source is a human donor in a cohort sampled during active COVID-19. Sequencing was performed on peripheral blood. This CDR3 is CASSLEVDSLEAFF. CDR3 nucleotide sequence: TGCGCCAGCAGCTTGGAAGTGGACTCCCTAGAAGCTTTCTTT.